The present TCR beta chain was sequenced within a study of memory CD4+ T cells and cytomegalovirus serostatus. Study-wide points: 67 of 164 known CMV-associated TCRbeta sequences appeared in CD4+ memory. Suggested: most of the CMV-linked TCR signature lies in CD4+ memory cells. Median bootstrapped AUC for CMV status was approximately 0.95 originally, around 0.91 US-trained.

As for this clone: Its antigen is unidentified.

This CDR3 spans 19 amino acids. The trim removed 4 bases at V and 3 bases at J, leaving 14 bases unmatched. Germline V gene sequence: CDR1 MGHRA, CDR2 YSYEKL. TCRdb's table, derived via immunoSEQ multiplex PCR, lists solely in-frame clones and lacks some. Among under 70,000 clones listed, roughly 77% were seen once. The sort gate was single viable CD3+CD4+CD8-CD45RO+ cells for memory CD4+ T cells. After thawing, CD4+ T cells were positively selected. Sequences were obtained from memory CD4+ T cells from blood. V and J are TRBV4-1 and TRBJ2-3; 12 bases match TRBD2. This sequence originates from an adult in good health and CMV-seronegative. The CDR3 region is CASSLTPGTSGLGTDTQYF. The CDR3 DNA sequence: TGCGCCAGCAGCCTAACCCCCGGGACTAGCGGGTTAGGAACAGATACGCAGTATTTT.